These 22 T cell receptor beta chains were all obtained from the same sample, sequenced in a study of blood T cell repertoires in COVID-19. The data were produced by immunoSEQ multiplex PCR, yet TCRdb's version contains in-frame clones alone and is incomplete. Of roughly 100,000 clones listed, roughly 91% are singletons. Specimen: peripheral blood. Every receptor here comes from an elderly woman with active COVID-19.

This chain connects TRBV15 to TRBJ1-2, with TRBD1 identical over 9 bases. V was clipped by 3 bases and J by 8 bases; unmatched bases: 7. The CDR3 covers 14 residues. Germline CDR1 LNHNV, CDR2 YYDKDF (reference sequence). CDR3 amino acids: CATSSAGQGRGYTF. The CDR3 DNA is TGTGCCACCAGCAGCGCGGGACAGGGTCGAGGCTACACCTTC. Filled out from reference TRBV15 and TRBJ1-2, the complete variable domain reads DAMVIQNPRYQVTQFGKPVTLSCSQTLNHNVMYWYQQKSSQAPKLLFHYYDKDFNNEADTPDNFQSRRPNTSFCFLDIRSPGLGDTAMYLCATSSAGQGRGYTFGSGTRLTVV.

This chain joins TRBV30 and TRBJ1-2; D uncertain. There are 12 residues in the CDR3. The germline gives CDR1 GTSNPN, CDR2 SVGIG (reference sequence). Trimming pared 0 bases from V and 8 bases from J, leaving 10 bases between. DNA of the CDR3: TGTGCCTGGAGTGTACGGGTTGACGGCTACACCTTC. Residues: CAWSVRVDGYTF. The complete variable domain, with remaining parts taken from reference TRBV30 and TRBJ1-2, reads SQTIHQWPATLVQPVGSPLSLECTVEGTSNPNLYWYRQAAGRGLQLLFYSVGIGQISSEVPQNLSASRPQDRQFILSSKKLLLSDSGFYLCAWSVRVDGYTFGSGTRLTVV.

The V and J genes are TRBV5-1 and TRBJ2-5; TRBD2 matches 9 bases. Germline V gene sequence: CDR1 SGHRS, CDR2 YFSETQ. V lost 4 bases and J lost 5; bases outside the gene matches: 6. The CDR3 covers 14 residues. CDR3 residues: CASSRSGSEETQYF. CDR3 nucleotides: TGCGCCAGCAGCCGTAGCGGGAGTGAGGAGACCCAGTACTTC.

The V gene is TRBV11-1, the J gene TRBJ2-5, with D maybe TRBD1 (6 bases). Trimming cost V 5 bases and J 5 bases, with 15 bases left between them. The CDR3 has 14 residues. Germline V CDR1 and CDR2: SGHAT, FQDESV (reference sequence). The CDR3 loop reads CASSTHRAGETQYF. CDR3 nucleotide sequence: TGTGCCAGCAGCACGCACAGGGCAGGGGAGACCCAGTACTTC.

The chain is built from TRBV7-2 and TRBJ2-7; 10 nucleotides line up with TRBD2. The V gene's germline CDR1 is SGHTA and CDR2 FQGNSA. There are 15 residues in the CDR3. V lost 6 bases to trimming and J lost 4 bases; unmatched junction nucleotides: 9. In DNA form, the CDR3 reads TGTGCCAGCAGTTTAACTAGCGGGACTCAATACGAGCAGTACTTC. Its protein product is CASSLTSGTQYEQYF.

Judged by abundance, this clone is medium-sized. The chain has TRBV4-3 and TRBJ1-3; D may be TRBD1 (5 bases). Germline V gene lookup returns CDR1 LGHNA and CDR2 YSLEER. The CDR3 is 17 amino acids. V gave up 0 bases and J gave up 0 bases, with 12 bases separating them. The CDR3 DNA reads as TGCGCCAGCAGCCAAGATGGGGGGTTTTACTCTGGAAACACCATATATTTT. This translates into CASSQDGGFYSGNTIYF.

The chain links TRBV27 to TRBJ2-7; 8 bases match TRBD1. Germline CDR1 and CDR2: MNHEY and SMNVEV (reference sequence). This CDR3 has 17 residues. The V segment lost 5 bases and the J segment 2 bases; nucleotides outside the gene matches: 14. The CDR3 nucleotides read TGTGCCAGCAGTCCCCGATGGACAGGGTTTGTAGCCTACGAGCAGTACTTC. It translates to CASSPRWTGFVAYEQYF.

The chain has TRBV11-2 and TRBJ2-2, with D maybe TRBD1 (5 bases). The V end was cut by 4 bases, the J end by 4 bases, with 16 bases between. The CDR3 sequence is 16 residues long. Germline V gene sequence: CDR1 SGHAT, CDR2 FQNNGV. CDR3 sequence reads: CASSSRGGLITGELFF. The CDR3 DNA is TGTGCCAGCAGCTCTAGGGGTGGTCTGATCACCGGGGAGCTGTTTTTT.

This chain connects TRBV12-3 or TRBV12-4 to TRBJ2-1, with D unclear. V was clipped by 7 bases and J by 8 bases, with 12 bases between them. This CDR3 has 12 amino acids. In nucleotides, the CDR3 is TGTGCCAGCACCCCCAGTACCGATGAGCAGTTCTTC. Its protein product is CASTPSTDEQFF.

The gene calls are TRBV9 and TRBJ2-7; 9 positions match TRBD1. CDR1 is SGDLS and CDR2 is YYNGEE in the germline V gene. V trimming: 0 bases; J trimming: 5 bases; junction bases outside the gene matches: 3. This CDR3 is built from 14 residues. CDR3 nucleotide sequence: TGTGCCAGCAGCGTAGAGGACAGGGGCCACGAGCAGTACTTC. It yields the protein CASSVEDRGHEQYF.

This chain links TRBV4-3 with TRBJ2-1; D possibly corresponds to TRBD2 (5 bases). V was shortened by 7 bases and J by 4 bases, with 23 bases between the two germline ends. This CDR3 comprises 17 residues. Germline V gene lookup returns CDR1 LGHNA and CDR2 YSLEER. CDR3 loop: CASTVSSGPAPYNEQFF. The CDR3 nucleotides read TGCGCCAGCACAGTTTCCAGCGGCCCTGCTCCTTACAATGAGCAGTTCTTC.

V is TRBV6-5 and J is TRBJ2-7; D is possibly TRBD1 (6 bases). This CDR3 is 15 amino acids long. V dropped 0 bases and J dropped 2 bases, with 11 bases sitting between them. Looked up from germline, CDR1 is MNHEY and CDR2 is SVGAGI. DNA for the CDR3: TGTGCCAGCAGTTACTCTGAACCAGGGGCCTACGAGCAGTACTTC. Protein: CASSYSEPGAYEQYF.

The J gene is TRBJ2-7, the V gene TRBV7-2, with D perhaps TRBD2 (6 bases). Germline assignment: CDR1 SGHTA and CDR2 FQGNSA. The CDR3 contains 16 residues. Trimming cost V 1 base and J 3 bases, with 16 bases left between them. CDR3 sequence (DNA): TGTGCCAGCAGCTTAGGCGGGGCGGGATCTGTCTACGAGCAGTACTTC. This sequence encodes CASSLGGAGSVYEQYF.

This chain uses TRBV7-2 with TRBJ2-2; the match to TRBD1 covers 9 bases. The trim removed 2 bases at V and 1 base at J, leaving 2 bases unmatched. There are 16 residues in the CDR3. Germline CDR1 and CDR2: SGHTA and FQGNSA. The DNA for the CDR3 is TGTGCCAGCAGCTTAACGGGACAGGGGAACACCGGGGAGCTGTTTTTT. Encoded protein: CASSLTGQGNTGELFF.

The gene calls are TRBV7-8 and TRBJ1-6; TRBD1 might be the D (6 bases). V dropped 4 bases and J dropped 12 bases, with 16 bases sitting between them. Per the germline V gene, CDR1 is SGHVS and CDR2 is FQNEAQ. This CDR3 contains 14 residues. Here the CDR3 reads CASSSTQGGGPLHF. The CDR3 DNA is TGTGCCAGCAGCTCAACCCAAGGGGGTGGACCCCTCCACTTT.

The chain carries TRBV28 and TRBJ1-2; D is unresolved. The CDR3 totals 11 residues. V was shortened by 6 bases and J by 5 bases, with 7 bases between the two germline ends. Germline CDR1 MDHEN, CDR2 SYDVKM. Written as DNA, the CDR3 is TGTGCCAGCAGCACCAGTTATGGCTACACCTTC. Translated, it gives CASSTSYGYTF.

V usage is TRBV5-1 and J usage is TRBJ1-4; 9 bases map to TRBD1. The CDR3 length is 14 residues. With 3 bases clipped from V and 7 bases from J, the junction kept 4 bases outside the gene matches. Germline assignment: CDR1 SGHRS and CDR2 YFSETQ. In nucleotides, the CDR3 is TGCGCCAGCAGCTGGGGACAGGGAAGTGAAAAACTGTTTTTT. Protein product: CASSWGQGSEKLFF.

This clone has just one count. V is TRBV19 and J is TRBJ2-5, with D tentatively TRBD1 (5 bases). V was trimmed by 3 bases and J by 6 bases, leaving 23 bases between them. This CDR3 has 17 residues. Germline V gene data show CDR1 as LNHDA and CDR2 as SQIVND (reference sequence). CDR3 region: CASSIGAKPRVGKTQYF. The CDR3 coding sequence is TGTGCCAGTAGTATTGGGGCCAAGCCCAGGGTTGGGAAGACCCAGTACTTC.

This chain joins TRBV7-2 and TRBJ2-1, with D perhaps TRBD1 (6 bases). The CDR3 has 14 residues. Trimming shortened V by 5 bases and J by 4 bases, and 12 bases separated the two germline ends. Germline CDR1 and CDR2: SGHTA and FQGNSA. This CDR3 reads CASSPWTAYNEQFF. CDR3 nucleotide sequence: TGTGCCAGCAGCCCCTGGACAGCGTACAATGAGCAGTTCTTC.

The chain uses TRBV6-5 and TRBJ1-2, with D uncertain. The CDR3 loop spans 14 amino acids. Per germline, CDR1 MNHEY and CDR2 SVGAGI. With 0 bases removed from V and 4 bases from J, the gap between germline ends came to 9 bases. CDR3 loop: CASSYSRAVYGYTF. The CDR3 DNA sequence: TGTGCCAGCAGTTACTCGCGTGCGGTCTATGGCTACACCTTC.

The chain carries TRBV23-1 and TRBJ2-1; a possible D gene is TRBD1 (6 bases). TRBV23-1 belongs to the ORF category, with a function that is uncertain. V was shortened by 6 bases and J by 2 bases, with 23 bases between the two germline ends. The CDR3 is 18 residues long. CDR3 in DNA: TGCGCCAGCAGCCCTGGACAGAAGTACGCGCTAACCTACAATGAGCAGTTCTTC. Translated: CASSPGQKYALTYNEQFF.

V usage is TRBV4-3 and J usage is TRBJ2-7; TRBD2 matches at 8 bases. CDR1 and CDR2 from the germline V gene are LGHNA and YSLEER. CDR3 length: 12 residues. V lost 1 base, J lost 7 bases, and 0 bases stayed unmatched. The CDR3: CASSQAGGEQYF. The CDR3 DNA sequence: TGCGCCAGCAGCCAAGCGGGGGGGGAGCAGTACTTC.